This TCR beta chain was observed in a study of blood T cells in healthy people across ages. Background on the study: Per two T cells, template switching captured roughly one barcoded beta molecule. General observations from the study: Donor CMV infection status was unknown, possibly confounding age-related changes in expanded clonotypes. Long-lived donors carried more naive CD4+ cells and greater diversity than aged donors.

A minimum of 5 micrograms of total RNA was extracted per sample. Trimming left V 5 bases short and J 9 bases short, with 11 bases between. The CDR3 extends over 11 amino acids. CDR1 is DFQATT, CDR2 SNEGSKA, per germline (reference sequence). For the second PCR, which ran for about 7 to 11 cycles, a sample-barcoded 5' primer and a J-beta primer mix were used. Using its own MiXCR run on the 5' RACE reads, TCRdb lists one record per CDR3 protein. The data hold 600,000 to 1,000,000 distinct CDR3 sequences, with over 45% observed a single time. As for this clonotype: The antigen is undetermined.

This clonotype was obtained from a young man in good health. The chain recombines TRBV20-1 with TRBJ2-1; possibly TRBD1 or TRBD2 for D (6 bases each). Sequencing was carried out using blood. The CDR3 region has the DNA TGCAGTGCTCCACGGGGGCTTGAGCAGTTCTTC. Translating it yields CSAPRGLEQFF.